The 17 T cell receptor beta chains below come from one sample, sequenced in a study of T cell responses to AZD1222 COVID-19 vaccine. Measured with immunoSEQ multiplex PCR; TCRdb has only the in-frame clones, and not every one. This table has about 130,000 clones, approximately 92% appearing once. The sample here was peripheral blood, taken 28 days after the second AZD1222 dose. These receptors were obtained from an adult who received the AZD1222 COVID-19 vaccine.

The chain couples TRBV4-1 to TRBJ2-6; tentative D call: TRBD2 (7 bases). CDR1 is MGHRA and CDR2 is YSYEKL in the germline V gene. There are 19 residues in the CDR3. V lost 0 bases to trimming and J lost 0 bases, with 15 bases between them. The CDR3 region is CASSQDAGAFSSGANVLTF. CDR3 nucleotide sequence: TGCGCCAGCAGCCAAGACGCGGGGGCATTTAGCTCTGGGGCCAACGTCCTGACTTTC.

J is TRBJ2-2 and V is TRBV27, with D possibly TRBD2 on 5 matching bases. Per the germline V gene, CDR1 is MNHEY and CDR2 is SMNVEV (reference sequence). Trimming left V 8 bases short and J 5 bases short, with 15 bases between. The CDR3 sequence is 14 residues long. CDR3 residues: CASRTPSQTGELFF. CDR3 bases: TGTGCCAGCCGGACTCCCAGCCAGACCGGGGAGCTGTTTTTT.

V gene TRBV10-3 combines with J gene TRBJ2-4; 9 bases align to TRBD1. The germline CDR1 and CDR2 sequences are ENHRY and SYGVKD. The CDR3 sequence is 13 residues long. V dropped 10 bases and J dropped 1; count of bases not matched to a gene: 2. CDR3 sequence: CASGQGAKNIQYF. CDR3 nucleotide sequence: TGTGCCAGCGGACAGGGGGCCAAAAACATTCAGTACTTC.

This clone has a handful of counts. The chain recombines TRBV5-4 with TRBJ2-7; TRBD1 aligns across 7 bases. Looked up from germline, CDR1 is SGHNT and CDR2 is YYREEE (reference sequence). V was pared by 4 bases and J by 5 bases, with 3 bases of the junction left unmatched. The CDR3 is 12 residues long. CDR3 in amino acids: CASSMTGNEQYF. The CDR3 nucleotides read TGTGCCAGCAGCATGACAGGGAACGAGCAGTACTTC. The complete variable domain, with remaining parts taken from reference TRBV5-4 and TRBJ2-7, reads ETGVTQSPTHLIKTRGQQVTLRCSSQSGHNTVSWYQQALGQGPQFIFQYYREEENGRGNFPPRFSGLQFPNYSSELNVNALELDDSALYLCASSMTGNEQYFGPGTRLTVT.

This chain links TRBV28 with TRBJ2-1; D is unresolved. V lost 7 bases, J lost 2 bases, and 15 bases lay in between. Germline lookup yields CDR1 MDHEN and CDR2 SYDVKM. The CDR3 covers 15 residues. The CDR3 coding sequence is TGTGCCAGCACTCGGGCTGGGTATACCTACAATGAGCAGTTCTTC. Translation gives CASTRAGYTYNEQFF.

J is TRBJ2-2 and V is TRBV9; no clear D. The CDR3 is made up of 12 amino acids. Trimming removed 4 bases at V and 4 bases at J, with 5 bases between. CDR1 is SGDLS and CDR2 is YYNGEE in the germline V gene. The CDR3 coding sequence is TGTGCCAGCAGCCCCCCCACCGGGGAGCTGTTTTTT. Translating gives CASSPPTGELFF.

The chain carries TRBV19 and TRBJ2-3; TRBD1 matches at 9 bases. Germline lookup yields CDR1 LNHDA and CDR2 SQIVND (reference sequence). The trim removed 9 bases at V and 6 bases at J, leaving 7 bases unmatched. The CDR3 covers 13 residues. The CDR3 protein is CASRDRDTDTQYF. Here the CDR3 DNA reads TGTGCCAGCCGGGACAGGGATACTGATACGCAGTATTTT.

The V and J genes are TRBV28 and TRBJ2-7, with TRBD2 matching 9 bases. Looked up from germline, CDR1 is MDHEN and CDR2 is SYDVKM. Losses at the gene ends were 5 bases for V and 6 bases for J; bases not matched to a gene: 11. CDR3 length: 15 amino acids. CDR3 residues: CASSQPGGRVGEQYF. As DNA, the CDR3 is TGTGCCAGCAGTCAGCCTGGCGGGAGGGTTGGCGAGCAGTACTTC.

The chain is built from TRBV19 and TRBJ2-5, with 10 bases aligning to TRBD1. The CDR3 sequence is 15 residues long. V dropped 5 bases and J dropped 4; count of bases not matched to a gene: 7. Germline values: CDR1 LNHDA, CDR2 SQIVND (reference sequence). CDR3: CASSPGTGARETQYF. DNA for the CDR3: TGTGCCAGTAGTCCCGGGACAGGGGCCAGAGAGACCCAGTACTTC. Using reference TRBV19 and TRBJ2-5 for the parts outside the CDR3, the full variable domain is DGGITQSPKYLFRKEGQNVTLSCEQNLNHDAMYWYRQDPGQGLRLIYYSQIVNDFQKGDIAEGYSVSREKKESFPLTVTSAQKNPTAFYLCASSPGTGARETQYFGPGTRLLVL.

This clone was picked up one time. This chain joins TRBV7-2 and TRBJ1-2, with no clear D. CDR1 is SGHTA, CDR2 FQGNSA, per germline. Trimming removed 5 bases from V and 2 bases from J, with 12 bases in between. This CDR3 comprises 14 residues. CDR3 in DNA: TGTGCCAGCAGCACTCGGACGAGGAACTATGGCTACACCTTC. Residues: CASSTRTRNYGYTF.

This chain connects TRBV7-9 to TRBJ2-3; D not resolved. Germline CDR1 SEHNR, CDR2 FQNEAQ (reference sequence). V lost 3 bases to trimming and J lost 2 bases, with 6 bases between them. The CDR3 is 13 residues long. DNA for the CDR3: TGTGCCAGCAGCTTCCAGGTCACAGATACGCAGTATTTT. This sequence encodes CASSFQVTDTQYF.

The V and J genes are TRBV27 and TRBJ2-3; the D is unclear. In germline, CDR1 is MNHEY, CDR2 SMNVEV (reference sequence). Trimming stripped 4 bases from V and 0 bases from J, with 8 bases between. CDR3 size: 14 residues. The CDR3 nucleotides read TGTGCCAGCAGTTCCCTCTCTAGCACAGATACGCAGTATTTT. Translated, it gives CASSSLSSTDTQYF.

As to this clone: The junction departs from germline at one end; a sequencing error may be responsible. The V gene is TRBV6-2 or TRBV6-3, the J gene TRBJ2-1, with TRBD2 matching over 14 bases. Looked up from germline, CDR1 is MNHEY and CDR2 is SVGEGT. This CDR3 is built from 20 residues. CDR3 DNA: TGTGCCAGCAGTTCCGCAGCGAGGGGACTAGCGGGAGACTCCGACAATGAGCAGTTCTTC. The encoded protein is CASSSAARGLAGDSDNEQFF.

This clone has a single count. CDR3 DNA sequence: TGTGCCAGTAGTCCGTCGAGACAGTACTCTGGAAACACCATATATTTT. Its protein is CASSPSRQYSGNTIYF. The J gene is TRBJ1-3, the V gene TRBV19; TRBD1 might be the D (5 bases). In germline, CDR1 is LNHDA, CDR2 SQIVND (reference sequence). The CDR3 contains 16 residues. Between the trimmed V and J ends, which lost 5 bases and 0 bases, there was a span of 14 bases.

The chain carries TRBV29-1 and TRBJ2-7, with TRBD1 matching over 10 bases. The germline V gene has CDR1 SQVTM and CDR2 ANQGSEA. V lost 4 bases to trimming and J lost 3 bases; unmatched junction nucleotides: 9. The CDR3 runs to 15 residues. CDR3 amino acids: CSVGGLGTGDYEQYF. The CDR3 DNA is TGCAGCGTTGGGGGGTTGGGGACAGGGGACTACGAGCAGTACTTC.

The V gene is TRBV4-3, the J gene TRBJ2-1, with 10 bases identical to TRBD2. Per germline, CDR1 LGHNA and CDR2 YSLEER. The V segment lost 0 bases and the J segment 0 bases; nucleotides outside the gene matches: 5. The CDR3 is made up of 18 amino acids. The CDR3 coding sequence is TGCGCCAGCAGCCAAGAACTAGCGGGGAACCCCTCCTACAATGAGCAGTTCTTC. This translates into CASSQELAGNPSYNEQFF.

This clone has only a few counts. DNA for the CDR3: TGTGCCAGCAGGGAACAGGTCGCAACTAATGAAAAACTGTTTTTT. Translated, it gives CASREQVATNEKLFF. The chain employs TRBV27 and TRBJ1-4; maybe TRBD1 (5 bases). CDR1 MNHEY and CDR2 SMNVEV come from the germline V gene (reference sequence). This CDR3 spans 15 amino acids. The V end lost 6 bases, the J end lost 0 bases, and 11 bases lay between the germline ends.